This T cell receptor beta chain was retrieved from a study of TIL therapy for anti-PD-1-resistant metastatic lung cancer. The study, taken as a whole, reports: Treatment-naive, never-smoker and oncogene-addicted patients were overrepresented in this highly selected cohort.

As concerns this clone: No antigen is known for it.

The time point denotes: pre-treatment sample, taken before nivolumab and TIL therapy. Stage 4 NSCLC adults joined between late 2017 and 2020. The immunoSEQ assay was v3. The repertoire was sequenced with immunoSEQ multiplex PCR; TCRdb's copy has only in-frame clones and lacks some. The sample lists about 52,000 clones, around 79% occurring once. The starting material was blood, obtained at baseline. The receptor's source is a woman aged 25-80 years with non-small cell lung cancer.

The CDR3 sequence: CASSPGLAGTGELFF. The CDR3 DNA is TGTGCCAGCAGCCCGGGACTAGCGGGAACCGGGGAGCTGTTTTTT. The chain carries TRBV7-3 and TRBJ2-2, with 13 nucleotides matching TRBD2. CDR3 length: 15 residues. Germline V lookup: CDR1 SGHTA, CDR2 FQGTGA. V was clipped by 5 bases and J by 5 bases; unmatched bases: 2.